Listed below are T cell receptor beta chains from one sample, sequenced in a study of blood T cells in healthy people across ages. TCRdb passed the 5' RACE reads through MiXCR, listing each CDR3 protein once. Among approximately 770,000 distinct CDR3 sequences listed, roughly 64% were seen once. Sequenced: blood. Source of these receptors: a man aged 25 to 40 in good health. Both conserved end residues are part of each CDR3. Each record gives: J gene, V gene, D gene, clone size, CDR3 DNA, CDR3 protein. The D gene is left open where the match is weak. Clone size is stated in some rows and not others, as once, few, many or a class when expanded.

J gene: TRBJ2-1
V gene: TRBV27
D gene: NA
clone size: NA
CDR3 DNA: TGTGCCAGCAGCTCTCAACCGACGGGGCACAATGAGCAGTTCTTC
CDR3 protein: CASSSQPTGHNEQFF

J gene: TRBJ1-2
V gene: TRBV29-1
D gene: NA
clone size: few
CDR3 DNA: TGCAGCGCCGCCACAGGTGATGGCTACACCTTC
CDR3 protein: CSAATGDGYTF

J gene: TRBJ2-6
V gene: TRBV3-1
D gene: NA
clone size: NA
CDR3 DNA: TGTGCCACCACCGGGTCTGGGGCCAACGTCCTGACTTTC
CDR3 protein: CATTGSGANVLTF

J gene: TRBJ1-6
V gene: TRBV7-8
D gene: NA
clone size: NA
CDR3 DNA: TGTGCCAGCAGCATAAGTGAGAATTCACCCCTCCACTTT
CDR3 protein: CASSISENSPLHF

J gene: TRBJ1-5
V gene: TRBV6-5
D gene: TRBD1
clone size: NA
CDR3 DNA: TGTGCCAGCAGTCCCGGACAGGCGGGAGTCCAGCCCCAGCATTTT
CDR3 protein: CASSPGQAGVQPQHF

J gene: TRBJ1-1
V gene: TRBV20-1
D gene: TRBD1
clone size: NA
CDR3 DNA: TGCAGTGCCGTACCAGGGGGCCTGACTGAAGCTTTCTTT
CDR3 protein: CSAVPGGLTEAFF

J gene: TRBJ2-5
V gene: TRBV5-1
D gene: NA
clone size: NA
CDR3 DNA: TGCGCCAGCAGCCCATGGGGGGCCGGACAAGAGACCCAGTACTTC
CDR3 protein: CASSPWGAGQETQYF

J gene: TRBJ1-2
V gene: TRBV6-2/TRBV6-3
D gene: TRBD1
clone size: NA
CDR3 DNA: TGTGCCAGCACCGAGAGGGGGCCTAACTATGGCTACACCTTC
CDR3 protein: CASTERGPNYGYTF

J gene: TRBJ2-5
V gene: TRBV7-8
D gene: NA
clone size: few
CDR3 DNA: TGTGCCAGCAGCGGCGAATTGGCCCGTAATTCGGAAGAGACCCAGTACTTC
CDR3 protein: CASSGELARNSEETQYF

J gene: TRBJ1-2
V gene: TRBV10-3
D gene: NA
clone size: few
CDR3 DNA: TGTGCCATCAGTGAAATGACAAACTATGGCTACACCTTC
CDR3 protein: CAISEMTNYGYTF

J gene: TRBJ2-7
V gene: TRBV27
D gene: NA
clone size: NA
CDR3 DNA: TGTGCCAGCAGCTATGGAGGCAGGACCTACGAGCAGTACTTC
CDR3 protein: CASSYGGRTYEQYF

J gene: TRBJ1-2
V gene: TRBV11-2
D gene: NA
clone size: NA
CDR3 DNA: TGTGCCAGCAGCTACAGGGACGACTATGGCTACACCTTC
CDR3 protein: CASSYRDDYGYTF

J gene: TRBJ2-1
V gene: TRBV7-9
D gene: NA
clone size: NA
CDR3 DNA: TGTGCCAGCAGCCCCCTCTTGGACCCCGCCAATGAGCAGTTCTTC
CDR3 protein: CASSPLLDPANEQFF

J gene: TRBJ2-1
V gene: TRBV29-1
D gene: NA
clone size: once
CDR3 DNA: TGCAGCGTTAAACACCGAAACAATGAGCAGTTCTTC
CDR3 protein: CSVKHRNNEQFF

J gene: TRBJ2-1
V gene: TRBV7-8
D gene: TRBD2
clone size: NA
CDR3 DNA: TGTGCCAGCAGCCTCGGGACTAGCGGGGGACTATACAATGAGCAGTTCTTC
CDR3 protein: CASSLGTSGGLYNEQFF

J gene: TRBJ2-5
V gene: TRBV12-3/TRBV12-4
D gene: NA
clone size: few
CDR3 DNA: TGTGCCAGCAGATCGTACCAAGAGACCCAGTACTTC
CDR3 protein: CASRSYQETQYF

J gene: TRBJ1-1
V gene: TRBV6-5
D gene: TRBD1
clone size: NA
CDR3 DNA: TGTGCCAGCAGTTACTCGACAGGGTCGGACACTGAAGCTTTCTTT
CDR3 protein: CASSYSTGSDTEAFF

J gene: TRBJ2-4
V gene: TRBV10-2
D gene: TRBD2
clone size: NA
CDR3 DNA: TGCGCCAGCAGGGCGGGACTAGCGGGGGGACTTGAGCAGTACTTC
CDR3 protein: CASRAGLAGGLEQYF

J gene: TRBJ2-5
V gene: TRBV7-9
D gene: NA
clone size: NA
CDR3 DNA: TGTGCCAGCAACTTCCAGGGGGGACGAGAGACCCAGTACTTC
CDR3 protein: CASNFQGGRETQYF

J gene: TRBJ2-5
V gene: TRBV11-3
D gene: NA
clone size: NA
CDR3 DNA: TGTGCCAGCAGCCCACCGGACGGGAAAGAGACCCAGTACTTC
CDR3 protein: CASSPPDGKETQYF

J gene: TRBJ1-1
V gene: TRBV5-1
D gene: TRBD1
clone size: NA
CDR3 DNA: TGCGCCAGCAGACCGGGACAGGGAACCAACACTGAAGCTTTCTTT
CDR3 protein: CASRPGQGTNTEAFF

J gene: TRBJ2-5
V gene: TRBV29-1
D gene: TRBD1
clone size: NA
CDR3 DNA: TGCAGCGTGGCCCTTACAGGGGGTCAAGAGACCCAGTACTTC
CDR3 protein: CSVALTGGQETQYF

J gene: TRBJ1-2
V gene: TRBV7-6
D gene: TRBD1
clone size: few
CDR3 DNA: TGTGCCAGCAGCCCAACAATAGCCTTGACAGGGGGTAGCTATGGCTACACCTTC
CDR3 protein: CASSPTIALTGGSYGYTF

J gene: TRBJ1-5
V gene: TRBV5-1
D gene: NA
clone size: NA
CDR3 DNA: TGCGCCAGCAGCTTGTTAGGGAGGCAGCCCCAGCATTTT
CDR3 protein: CASSLLGRQPQHF

J gene: TRBJ2-6
V gene: TRBV7-2
D gene: NA
clone size: NA
CDR3 DNA: TGTGCCAGCAGCTTAGCGAGCGTAACTGGGGCCAACGTCCTGACTTTC
CDR3 protein: CASSLASVTGANVLTF

J gene: TRBJ1-4
V gene: TRBV11-2
D gene: TRBD1
clone size: NA
CDR3 DNA: TGTGCCAGCAGAGAAACAGGGGATCCAGAAGAAAAACTGTTTTTT
CDR3 protein: CASRETGDPEEKLFF

J gene: TRBJ1-5
V gene: TRBV20-1
D gene: TRBD1
clone size: NA
CDR3 DNA: TGCAGTGCTAGACTGGACAGGGGGGCTAATCAGCCCCAGCATTTT
CDR3 protein: CSARLDRGANQPQHF

J gene: TRBJ2-5
V gene: TRBV7-2
D gene: TRBD1
clone size: NA
CDR3 DNA: TGTGCCAGCATGAACAGGGGTTTTCAAGAGACCCAGTACTTC
CDR3 protein: CASMNRGFQETQYF

J gene: TRBJ1-5
V gene: TRBV25-1
D gene: NA
clone size: NA
CDR3 DNA: TGTGCCAGCAGTGAGAGAGGGGGGAACACCAATCAGCCCCAGCATTTT
CDR3 protein: CASSERGGNTNQPQHF